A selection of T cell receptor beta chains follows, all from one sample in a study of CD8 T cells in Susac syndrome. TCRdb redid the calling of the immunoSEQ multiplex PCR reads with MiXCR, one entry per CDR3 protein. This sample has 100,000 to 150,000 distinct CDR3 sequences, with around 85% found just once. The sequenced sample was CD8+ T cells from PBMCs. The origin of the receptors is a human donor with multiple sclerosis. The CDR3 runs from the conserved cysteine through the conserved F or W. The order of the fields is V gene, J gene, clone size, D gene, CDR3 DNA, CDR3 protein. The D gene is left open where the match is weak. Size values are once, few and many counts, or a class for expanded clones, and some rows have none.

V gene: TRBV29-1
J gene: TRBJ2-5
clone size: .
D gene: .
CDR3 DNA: TGCAGCTTTGGGGAGTTCAGGGAGACCCAGTACTTC
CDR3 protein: CSFGEFRETQYF

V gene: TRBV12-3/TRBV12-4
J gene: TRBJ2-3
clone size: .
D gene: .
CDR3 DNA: TGTGCCAGCAGCCGGACATTCGGGGCAGATACGCAGTATTTT
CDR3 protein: CASSRTFGADTQYF

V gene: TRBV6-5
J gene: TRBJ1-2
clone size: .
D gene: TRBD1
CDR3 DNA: TGTGCCAGCAGTTACTCGCCCAGGGGGGGTATCTATTTGGATGGCTACACCTTC
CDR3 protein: CASSYSPRGGIYLDGYTF

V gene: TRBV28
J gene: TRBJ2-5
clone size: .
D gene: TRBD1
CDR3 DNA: TGTGCCAGCAGTTTTTTTGCTACTAGTCAGGGGGACCGGACCCAGTACTTC
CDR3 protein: CASSFFATSQGDRTQYF

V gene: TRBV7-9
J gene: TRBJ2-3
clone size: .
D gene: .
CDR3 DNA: TGTGCCAGCAGCTTAAATATGGGGGGCACAGATACGCAGTATTTT
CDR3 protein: CASSLNMGGTDTQYF

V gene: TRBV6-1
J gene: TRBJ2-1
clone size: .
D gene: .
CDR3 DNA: TGTGCCAGCAGTAAAGACAGGAACCCCTACAATGAGCAGTTCTTC
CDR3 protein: CASSKDRNPYNEQFF

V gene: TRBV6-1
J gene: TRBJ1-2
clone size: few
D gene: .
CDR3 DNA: TGTGCCAGCTCTCCCGGGACGGAAGACTATGGCTACACCTTC
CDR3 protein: CASSPGTEDYGYTF

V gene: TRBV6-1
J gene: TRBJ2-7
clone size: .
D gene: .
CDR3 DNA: TGTGCCACAACGATTGACGGATCCTACGAGCAGTACTTC
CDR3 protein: CATTIDGSYEQYF

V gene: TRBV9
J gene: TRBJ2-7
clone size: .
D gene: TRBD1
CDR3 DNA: TGTGCCAGCAGCGTAGGACAGGGGGCCTACGAGCAGTACTTC
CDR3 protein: CASSVGQGAYEQYF

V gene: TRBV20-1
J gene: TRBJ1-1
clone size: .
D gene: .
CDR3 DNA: TGCAGTGCTAGTGGCATTTACGACACTGAAGCTTTCTTT
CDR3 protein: CSASGIYDTEAFF

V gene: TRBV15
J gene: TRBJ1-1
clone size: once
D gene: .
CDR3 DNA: TGTGCCACCAGCCCCACAGGGAACACTGAAGCTTTCTTT
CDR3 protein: CATSPTGNTEAFF

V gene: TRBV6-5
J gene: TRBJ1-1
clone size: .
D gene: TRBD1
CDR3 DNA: TGTGCCAGCAGTATAATGACAGGGCCGAACACTGAAGCTTTCTTT
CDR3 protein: CASSIMTGPNTEAFF

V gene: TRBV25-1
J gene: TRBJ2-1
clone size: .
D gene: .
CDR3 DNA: TGTGCCAGCAGTGTTTCCGGCTACAATGAGCAGTTCTTC
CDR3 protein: CASSVSGYNEQFF

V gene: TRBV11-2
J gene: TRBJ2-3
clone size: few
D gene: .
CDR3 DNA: TGTGCCAGCAGCTTAGAAAACACAGATACGCAGTATTTT
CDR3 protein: CASSLENTDTQYF

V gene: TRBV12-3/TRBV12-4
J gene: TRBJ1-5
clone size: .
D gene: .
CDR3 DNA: TGTGCCAGCAGTTGGGCGGACAATCAGCCCCAGCATTTT
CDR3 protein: CASSWADNQPQHF

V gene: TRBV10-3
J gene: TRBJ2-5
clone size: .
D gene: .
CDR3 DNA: TGTGCCATCAGTGATAGGGGGGCCCAAGAGACCCAGTACTTC
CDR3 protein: CAISDRGAQETQYF

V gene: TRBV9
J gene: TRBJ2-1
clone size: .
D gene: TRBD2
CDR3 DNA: TGTGCCAGCAGCGTCGGGGACTATCCCTCCTACAATGAGCAGTTCTTC
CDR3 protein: CASSVGDYPSYNEQFF

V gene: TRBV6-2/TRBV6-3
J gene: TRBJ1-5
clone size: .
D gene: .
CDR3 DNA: TGTGCCAGCAGTTCGAGGGGGGGCAATCAGCCCCAGCATTTT
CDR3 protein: CASSSRGGNQPQHF

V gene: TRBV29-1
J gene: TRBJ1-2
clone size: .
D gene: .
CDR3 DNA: TGCAGCGTTGAAGGGGTCCAGTATGGCTACACCTTC
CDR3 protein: CSVEGVQYGYTF

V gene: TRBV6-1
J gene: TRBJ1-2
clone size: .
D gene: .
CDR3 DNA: TGTGCCAGCAGTTGGCAGGGGCGCGGCTACACCTTC
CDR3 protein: CASSWQGRGYTF

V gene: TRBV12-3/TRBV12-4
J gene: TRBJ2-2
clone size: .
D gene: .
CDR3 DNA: TGTGCCAGCAGTTTTGGGGGCGGGGGTTCGTTCACCGGGGAGCTGTTTTTT
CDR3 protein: CASSFGGGGSFTGELFF

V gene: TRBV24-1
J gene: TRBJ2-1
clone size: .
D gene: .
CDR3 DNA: TGTGCCACCAGTGATTTGGAGACCGATGAGCAGTTCTTC
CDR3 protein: CATSDLETDEQFF

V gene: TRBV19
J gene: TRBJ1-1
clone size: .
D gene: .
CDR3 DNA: TGTGCCAGCCTCGACGGAAACATTGAAGCTTTCTTT
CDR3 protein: CASLDGNIEAFF

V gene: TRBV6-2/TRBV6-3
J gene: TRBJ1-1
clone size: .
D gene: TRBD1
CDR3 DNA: TGTGCCAGCAGCCCACTAAGGACAGGGGTCTCTGAAGCTTTCTTT
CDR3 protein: CASSPLRTGVSEAFF

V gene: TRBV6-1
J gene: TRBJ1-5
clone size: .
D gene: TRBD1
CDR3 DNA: TGTGCCAGCAGTCCCGGGACAGGGGGCTCCGGTCAGCCCCAGCATTTT
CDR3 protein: CASSPGTGGSGQPQHF

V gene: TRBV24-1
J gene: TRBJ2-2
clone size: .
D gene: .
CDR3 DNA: TGTGCCACCAGTGATTTAGGAGGGGTGGACGGGGAGCTGTTTTTT
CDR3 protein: CATSDLGGVDGELFF

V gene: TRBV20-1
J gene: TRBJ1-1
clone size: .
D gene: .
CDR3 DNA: TGCAGTGCTCCCCTGGGGTACACTGAAGCTTTCTTT
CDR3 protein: CSAPLGYTEAFF

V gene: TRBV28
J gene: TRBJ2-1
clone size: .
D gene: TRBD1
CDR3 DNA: TGTGCCAGCAGTTTATGGGACAGGTACAATGAGCAGTTCTTC
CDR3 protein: CASSLWDRYNEQFF

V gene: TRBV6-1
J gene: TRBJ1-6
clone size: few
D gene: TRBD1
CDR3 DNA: TGTGCCAGCAGCCCCCCGGGACAGGGGGACTCACCCCTCCACTTT
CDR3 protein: CASSPPGQGDSPLHF

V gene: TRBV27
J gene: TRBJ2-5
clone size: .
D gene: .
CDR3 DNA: TGTGCCAGCAGTTTAGGCGCCGGGGCAGGGCTGGGCGAGACCCAGTACTTC
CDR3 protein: CASSLGAGAGLGETQYF

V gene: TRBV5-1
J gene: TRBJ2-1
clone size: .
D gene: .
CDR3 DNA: TGCGCCAGCAGCGACACTAGAAGGTCCTACAATGAGCAGTTCTTC
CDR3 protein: CASSDTRRSYNEQFF

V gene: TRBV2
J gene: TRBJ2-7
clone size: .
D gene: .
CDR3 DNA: TGTGCCAGCACTGAAGTAGGTCTCTACGAGCAGTACTTC
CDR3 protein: CASTEVGLYEQYF

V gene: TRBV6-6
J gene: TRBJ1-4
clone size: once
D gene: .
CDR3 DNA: TGTGCCAGCAGTTACTCGATACTGCAAGTACGAGAAAAACTGTTTTTT
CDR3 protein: CASSYSILQVREKLFF

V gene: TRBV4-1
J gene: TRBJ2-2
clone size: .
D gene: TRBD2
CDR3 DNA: TGCGCCAGCAGCCACCGCCCCCAGGCGGGGGGCACCGGGGAGCTGTTTTTT
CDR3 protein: CASSHRPQAGGTGELFF

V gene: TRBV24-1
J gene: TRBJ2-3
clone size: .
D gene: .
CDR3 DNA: TGTGCCACCAGTGGTGGGTCGGGCACAGATACGCAGTATTTT
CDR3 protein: CATSGGSGTDTQYF

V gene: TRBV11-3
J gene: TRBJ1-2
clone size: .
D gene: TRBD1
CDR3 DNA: TGTGCCAGCAGTTACAGGGGTTGTCGCTATGGCTACACCTTC
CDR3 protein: CASSYRGCRYGYTF

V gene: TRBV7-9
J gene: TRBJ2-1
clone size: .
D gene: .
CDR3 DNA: TGTGCCAGCAGCACTCCGGACCACTACTTCAATGAGCAGTTCTTC
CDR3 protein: CASSTPDHYFNEQFF

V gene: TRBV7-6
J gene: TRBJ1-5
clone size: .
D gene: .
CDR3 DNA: TGTGCCAGCAGCCTTGGGGATGCGTATAGCAATCAGCCCCAGCATTTT
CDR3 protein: CASSLGDAYSNQPQHF

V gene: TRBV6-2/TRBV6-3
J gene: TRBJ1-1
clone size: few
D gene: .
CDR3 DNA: TGTGCCAGCAGTTATAGTAACGCGAACACTGAAGCTTTCTTT
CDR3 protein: CASSYSNANTEAFF

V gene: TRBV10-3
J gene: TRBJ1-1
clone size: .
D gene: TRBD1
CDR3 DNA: TGTGCCATCAGTGACGGACAGGGCCATACTGAAGCTTTCTTT
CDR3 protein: CAISDGQGHTEAFF

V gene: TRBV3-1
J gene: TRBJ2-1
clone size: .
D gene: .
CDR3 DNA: TGTGCCAGCAGCCCAAGGGGCCGAACCAGCCCGGACAATGAGCAGTTCTTC
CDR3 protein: CASSPRGRTSPDNEQFF

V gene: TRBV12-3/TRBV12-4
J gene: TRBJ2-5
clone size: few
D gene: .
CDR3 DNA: TGTGCCAGCAGTTTCCACAGGAACCGGGAGACCCAGTACTTC
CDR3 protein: CASSFHRNRETQYF

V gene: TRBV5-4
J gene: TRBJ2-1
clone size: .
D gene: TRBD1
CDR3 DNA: TGTGCCAGCAGCTTGGGGACAGGGGGGTACAATGAGCAGTTCTTC
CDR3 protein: CASSLGTGGYNEQFF

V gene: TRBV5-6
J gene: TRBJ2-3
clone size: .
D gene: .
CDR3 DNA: TGTGCCAGCAGCTACTCGATGTCACAGAAATACACAGATACGCAGTATTTT
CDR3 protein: CASSYSMSQKYTDTQYF

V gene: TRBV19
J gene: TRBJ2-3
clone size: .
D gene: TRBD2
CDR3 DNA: TGTGCCAGTAGTTACGCCGGGACTAGCGGGGGGGCCGATGGAGATACGCAGTATTTT
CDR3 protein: CASSYAGTSGGADGDTQYF

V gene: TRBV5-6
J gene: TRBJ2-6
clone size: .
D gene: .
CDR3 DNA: TGTGCCAGCAGCTCCGACACCCCTGGGGCCAACGTCCTGACTTTC
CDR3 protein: CASSSDTPGANVLTF

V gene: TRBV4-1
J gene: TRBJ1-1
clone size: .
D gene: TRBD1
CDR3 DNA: TGCGCCAGCAGCCCGATCACAGGGGGCATACGAAGGACTGAAGCTTTCTTT
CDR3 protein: CASSPITGGIRRTEAFF

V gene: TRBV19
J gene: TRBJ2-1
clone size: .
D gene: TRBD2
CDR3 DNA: TGTGCCAGTAGCCGAGCGGGGAGCTCCTACAATGAGCAGTTCTTC
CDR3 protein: CASSRAGSSYNEQFF

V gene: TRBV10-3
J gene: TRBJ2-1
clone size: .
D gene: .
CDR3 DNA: TGTGCCATCAGTGACCGGCTCAATGAGCAGTTCTTC
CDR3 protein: CAISDRLNEQFF

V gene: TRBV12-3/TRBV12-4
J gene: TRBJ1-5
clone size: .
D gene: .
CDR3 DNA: TGTGCCAGCAGTTTACGCTCGGGGATAGAGCCCCAGCATTTT
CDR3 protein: CASSLRSGIEPQHF

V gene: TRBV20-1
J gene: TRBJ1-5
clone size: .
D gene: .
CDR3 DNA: TGCAGTGCTAGTAAGGGCCGAACAGTAAGTTCGCCCCAGCATTTT
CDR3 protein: CSASKGRTVSSPQHF

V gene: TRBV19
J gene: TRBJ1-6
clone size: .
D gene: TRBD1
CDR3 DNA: TGTGCCATCGGACAGGGGAATTCACCCCTCCACTTT
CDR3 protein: CAIGQGNSPLHF

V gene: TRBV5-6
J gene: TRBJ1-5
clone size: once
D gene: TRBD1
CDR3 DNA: TGTGCCAGCAGCTTGGGGGACAGGGGCGATCAGCCCCAGCATTTT
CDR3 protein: CASSLGDRGDQPQHF

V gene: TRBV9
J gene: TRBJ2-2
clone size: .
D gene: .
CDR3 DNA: TGTGCCAGCAGCACACCGGCCCCGGGGAGCGTTAGGACCGGGGAGCTGTTTTTT
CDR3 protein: CASSTPAPGSVRTGELFF

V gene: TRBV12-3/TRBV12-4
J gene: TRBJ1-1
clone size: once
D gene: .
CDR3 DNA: TGTGCCACCCGGAACACTGAAGCTTTCTTT
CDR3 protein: CATRNTEAFF